The next 5 T cell receptor beta chains were all read from a single sample in a study of OX40 agonist ivuxolimab in advanced cancers. TCRdb keeps only in-frame clones here, not all; method: immunoSEQ multiplex PCR. The sample includes 35,000 to 45,000 clones, around 87% seen only once; the top ten take approximately 3.7%. This sample comprised CD4+ or CD8+ T cells sorted from blood, obtained in a trial of the OX40 agonist ivuxolimab. The source is an adult with an advanced solid tumor such as melanoma, head and neck, liver or kidney cancer.

The CDR3 loop is CASSKYEREGYF. CDR3 bases: TGTGCCAGCTCAAAATACGAGCGGGAGGGATACTTC. V usage is TRBV18 and J usage is TRBJ2-7; 10 bases are a match to TRBD2. In germline, CDR1 is KGHSH, CDR2 LQKENI. Trimming removed 5 bases from V and 13 bases from J; junction bases left unmatched: 8. The CDR3 has 12 amino acids.

J is TRBJ2-5 and V is TRBV14; D is unresolved. Germline CDR1 SGHDN, CDR2 FVKESK. V lost 3 bases to trimming and J lost 0 bases, with 2 bases between them. The CDR3 runs to 12 residues. CDR3 nucleotide sequence: TGTGCCAGCAGCCATCACCAAGAGACCCAGTACTTC. Translation gives CASSHHQETQYF.

V gene TRBV7-9 combines with J gene TRBJ2-7; TRBD1 aligns across 8 bases. V gave up 3 bases and J gave up 3 bases; unmatched junction bases: 7. Germline values: CDR1 SEHNR, CDR2 FQNEAQ (reference sequence). This CDR3 contains 15 residues. The chain's CDR3 is CASSFQDRGDYEQYF. DNA of the CDR3: TGTGCCAGCAGCTTCCAAGACAGGGGAGACTACGAGCAGTACTTC.

The chain joins TRBV7-2 to TRBJ2-3, with D possibly being TRBD2 (5 bases). Germline loops: CDR1 SGHTA, CDR2 FQGNSA. V shed 1 base and J shed 5 bases, with 7 bases lying between them. The CDR3 spans 13 residues. The CDR3: CASSLGGEDTQYF. The CDR3 nucleotides are TGTGCCAGCAGCTTAGGGGGAGAAGATACGCAGTATTTT.

The rearrangement joins TRBV6-5 to TRBJ1-1, with TRBD1 identical over 7 bases. Trimming took 8 bases from V and 1 from J; bases not matched to a gene: 7. There are 14 residues in the CDR3. Looked up from germline, CDR1 is MNHEY and CDR2 is SVGAGI. The CDR3 coding sequence is TGTGCCAGCTACTCGACAGGGTCGAACACTGAAGCTTTCTTT. It codes for CASYSTGSNTEAFF.